This T cell receptor (beta chain) was sequenced in a study of blood T cells in healthy people across ages. About the research overall: T cells yielded about one barcoded beta molecule per two cells through template switching.

Using a J-beta primer mix together with a sample-barcoded 5' primer, a second PCR was run for about 6 to 11 cycles. TCRdb analysed the 5' RACE reads with MiXCR anew, one entry per CDR3 protein. The sample has under 2,000,000 distinct CDR3 sequences, roughly 49% seen once; the top ten hold less than 2.5%. A few counts support this clonotype. Healthy Russian Caucasian donors spanned ages about 6 to 100 years. The draw of peripheral blood yielded about 10 milliliters from each donor. Total RNA extracted from each sample amounted to at least 5.5 micrograms. CDR3 size: 12 residues. V was clipped by 5 bases and J by 0 bases, with 8 bases between them. CDR1 and CDR2 (germline): DFQATT, SNEGSKA (reference sequence).

Sequenced input: blood. This TCR derives from a woman in her thirties or forties in good health. The V call is TRBV20-1, the J call TRBJ2-7; D is unresolved. The CDR3 DNA sequence: TGCAGTGCTGTTAAAAGCTCCTACGAGCAGTACTTC. It encodes CSAVKSSYEQYF.